Sequencing of this T cell receptor (beta chain) was carried out in a study of regulatory T cells in long-lasting Graves disease. Regarding time point: newly diagnosed GD, antithyroid drugs for less than 3 months. The TCR library was prepared using RNA isolated from PBMCs. In its sample, this clonotype was seen many times. The antigen remains undetermined. Overall study results and limits: Only a small sample size was used, which may have cut accuracy.

iRepertoire HTBI primers and Arm-PCR of CDR3 regions built TCR beta libraries. MiXCR was run by TCRdb on the multiplex PCR reads, yielding one entry per CDR3 protein. This sample has some 410,000 distinct CDR3 sequences, with less than 20% found just once. CDR1 and CDR2 from the germline V gene are MNHNS and SASEGT. The CDR3 spans 15 residues. Deletions cut 6 bases from V and 5 bases from J, with 20 bases between. The data also belong to a second study, concerning T cells in Graves' hyperthyroidism and ophthalmopathy.

The sample in question was peripheral blood mononuclear cells (PBMCs), obtained at new diagnosis, from a patient treated with antithyroid drugs. The chain carries TRBV6-1 and TRBJ2-7; D might be TRBD1 or TRBD2, each matching 6 bases. This clonotype was obtained from a woman between 25 and 40 years old with Graves disease. CDR3 DNA sequence: TGTGCCAGCAGACGTTCCACGGGGGCTTACAACGAGCAGTACTTC. Translated, it gives CASRRSTGAYNEQYF.